This is a list of T cell receptor beta chains from one sample in a study of blood T cell repertoires in COVID-19. The protocol was immunoSEQ multiplex PCR, while the TCRdb copy is restricted to in-frame clones and leaves out a portion. The sample lists 150,000 or so clones; about 90% were seen once. The sequenced sample consisted of PBMCs or T cells enriched from blood (not recorded which). Receptor source: a woman between 50 and 59 years old who had recovered from COVID-19. The CDR3 runs from the conserved cysteine through the conserved F or W. D genes are given only for firm matches. Expanded clones get a size class; other rows say once, few or many, or leave the size out.

length	J	D	V	size	DNA	CDR3
13	TRBJ1-3	-	TRBV6-1	-	TGTGCCAGCAGTGAGGCCTCTGGAAACACCATATATTTT	CASSEASGNTIYF
17	TRBJ2-7	TRBD2	TRBV15	-	TGTGCCACCAGCAGGAAGGGACTAGCGGATAGTTCCTACGAGCAGTACTTC	CATSRKGLADSSYEQYF
17	TRBJ2-2	TRBD2	TRBV18	-	TGTGCCAGCTCACCACCGCGAGCGGGAGGGCCCGTCGGGGAGCTGTTTTTT	CASSPPRAGGPVGELFF
12	TRBJ2-3	TRBD2	TRBV30	-	TGTGCCTGGAGCAGACTAGCGGGAACGCAGTATTTT	CAWSRLAGTQYF
14	TRBJ2-7	TRBD2	TRBV3-1/TRBV3-2	-	TGTGCCAGCAGCCGCCGAGCGGGGGACTACGAGCAGTACTTC	CASSRRAGDYEQYF
13	TRBJ1-2	-	TRBV10-3	-	TGTGCCATCAGTGAGTCGGAGGCCTCCGGCTACACCTTC	CAISESEASGYTF
17	TRBJ1-3	-	TRBV9	-	TGTGCCAGCAGCGTGTACGCTCAGGGGCGGCCTGGAAACACCATATATTTT	CASSVYAQGRPGNTIYF
13	TRBJ2-1	-	TRBV30	-	TGTGCCTGGAGTGTTGGCTTCAACAATGAGCAGTTCTTC	CAWSVGFNNEQFF
18	TRBJ2-1	TRBD2	TRBV6-1	-	TGTGCCAGCAGTGAACGTATTAGCGGGAGTAGTGAAGGCGATGAGCAGTTCTTC	CASSERISGSSEGDEQFF
18	TRBJ1-4	-	TRBV19	-	TGTGCCAGTAGCCCGTACGGGGGTCGCCCTGGCTTGAATGAAAAACTGTTTTTT	CASSPYGGRPGLNEKLFF
14	TRBJ2-2	-	TRBV30	-	TGTGCCTGGAGTGTGCAGGTCCAAACCGGGGAGCTGTTTTTT	CAWSVQVQTGELFF
16	TRBJ2-1	-	TRBV4-2	-	TGTGCCAGCAGCCAAGAGGGGGACTGGCTTAACAATGAGCAGTTCTTC	CASSQEGDWLNNEQFF
14	TRBJ2-7	-	TRBV19	-	TGTGCCAGTAGAGGCAGGGGGGAAAAGTACGAGCAGTACTTC	CASRGRGEKYEQYF
13	TRBJ2-7	-	TRBV30	-	TGTGCCTGGAGCGTAAGCTTGAGCAACGAGCAGTACTTC	CAWSVSLSNEQYF
14	TRBJ1-1	TRBD1	TRBV3-1/TRBV3-2	-	TGTGCCAGCAGCCCTTGGGACAGAAACACTGAAGCTTTCTTT	CASSPWDRNTEAFF
15	TRBJ2-5	TRBD2	TRBV7-2	-	TGTGCCAGCAGCTTAGTCGCGGGAGTCGAAGAGACCCAGTACTTC	CASSLVAGVEETQYF
15	TRBJ2-1	-	TRBV10-3	-	TGTGCCATCAGTAAAACAGGAAGCTCCTACAATGAGCAGTTCTTC	CAISKTGSSYNEQFF
16	TRBJ2-3	TRBD2	TRBV2	-	TGTGCCAGCAGTGTAGACCAACTAGCGGGATCAGATACGCAGTATTTT	CASSVDQLAGSDTQYF
14	TRBJ2-7	TRBD2	TRBV5-1	-	TGCGCCAGCAGCGTCAGCGGGAGCGGTTACGAGCAGTACTTC	CASSVSGSGYEQYF
14	TRBJ2-7	-	TRBV11-2	-	TGTGCCAGCAGCTTACTCCCTTACGGGTACGAGCAGTACTTC	CASSLLPYGYEQYF
11	TRBJ2-7	-	TRBV30	-	TGTGCCTGGACCGGGGACTACGAGCAGTACTTC	CAWTGDYEQYF
13	TRBJ1-4	-	TRBV2	-	TGTGCCAGCAGGAATGACAGGAATGAAAAACTGTTTTTT	CASRNDRNEKLFF
12	TRBJ1-2	TRBD1	TRBV15	-	TGTGCCACCAGCCGCGAGGGGGCTGGCTACACCTTC	CATSREGAGYTF
13	TRBJ2-1	-	TRBV29-1	-	TGCAGCGCCTCCTCGGACATCTACAATGAGCAGTTCTTC	CSASSDIYNEQFF
13	TRBJ1-1	TRBD1	TRBV27	-	TGTGCCAGCATGGGACAGGGGTCCGGTGAAGCTTTCTTT	CASMGQGSGEAFF
16	TRBJ2-1	TRBD2	TRBV3-1/TRBV3-2	-	TGTGCCAGCAGCCAGTTGGCTAGCGGGAGGTACAATGAGCAGTTCTTC	CASSQLASGRYNEQFF
15	TRBJ2-2	-	TRBV18	-	TGTGCCAGCTCACCAAGAAAGGAGGTCCCCGGGGAGCTGTTTTTT	CASSPRKEVPGELFF
15	TRBJ1-6	-	TRBV27	-	TGTGCCAGCAGTTTATCAGGGGGTGAAAATTCACCCCTCCACTTT	CASSLSGGENSPLHF
13	TRBJ2-7	-	TRBV7-9	once	TGTGCCAGCAGCCCCCCTACCGCCTACGAGCAGTACTTC	CASSPPTAYEQYF
15	TRBJ1-2	-	TRBV15	-	TGTGCCACCAGCAGAGATTATAGCGGGGGACACGGCTACACCTTC	CATSRDYSGGHGYTF
19	TRBJ2-2	-	TRBV21-1	once	TGTGCCAGCAGCAAAACAACCCATGCCCCAACACCCAACACCGGGGAGCTGTTTTTT	CASSKTTHAPTPNTGELFF
14	TRBJ1-2	TRBD1	TRBV18	-	TGTGCCAGCTCTCCGGGACAGGGTACGAATGGCTACACCTTC	CASSPGQGTNGYTF
13	TRBJ1-2	-	TRBV18	-	TGTGCCAGCTCACTTAGACAGCTCCACGGCTACACCTTC	CASSLRQLHGYTF
14	TRBJ1-1	TRBD1	TRBV11-3	-	TGTGCCAGCAGCACCCGGGACAGGCAGAACCAAGCTTTCTTT	CASSTRDRQNQAFF
14	TRBJ1-2	-	TRBV23-1	-	TGCGCCAGCAGTCAATCAAGACAGGTTGTCGGCTACACCTTC	CASSQSRQVVGYTF
15	TRBJ1-1	TRBD1	TRBV25-1	-	TGTGCCAGCAGTGCCCGGGGACAGGGGTGGACTGAAGCTTTCTTT	CASSARGQGWTEAFF
13	TRBJ2-1	TRBD2	TRBV10-1	-	TGCGCCAGCGGAGTATTAGCGGGAGGTGAGCAGTTCTTC	CASGVLAGGEQFF
14	TRBJ1-2	-	TRBV19	-	TGTGCCAGTAGTCCCGCGGGCGTTACCTATGGCTACACCTTC	CASSPAGVTYGYTF
15	TRBJ2-6	-	TRBV11-2	-	TGTGCCAGCAGCTTACAGGGGCCTGGGGCCAACGTCCTGACTTTC	CASSLQGPGANVLTF
18	TRBJ2-1	TRBD2	TRBV19	-	TGTGCCAGTAGTATACCCGACGTCGGGACTAGCGGTAACAATGAGCAGTTCTTC	CASSIPDVGTSGNNEQFF
16	TRBJ1-1	-	TRBV6-5	-	TGTGCCAGCAGTTACTCGATACTGACAGTGAACACTGAAGCTTTCTTT	CASSYSILTVNTEAFF
17	TRBJ2-3	TRBD2	TRBV30	-	TGTGCCTGGAGTGCCTCCCGGACTAGCGGGTACACAGATACGCAGTATTTT	CAWSASRTSGYTDTQYF
15	TRBJ2-7	TRBD2	TRBV7-9	-	TGTGCCAGCAGCCCGGGGACTAGCGGGCTAGACGAGCAGTACTTC	CASSPGTSGLDEQYF
15	TRBJ2-6	-	TRBV19	once	TGTGCCAGTAGCAGACAGGCGTATGGGGCCAACGTCCTGACTTTC	CASSRQAYGANVLTF
15	TRBJ2-1	TRBD2	TRBV5-4	-	TGTGCCAGCAGCTTTATGCTAGCGGGGTACAATGAGCAGTTCTTC	CASSFMLAGYNEQFF
16	TRBJ1-6	TRBD1	TRBV3-1/TRBV3-2	-	TGTGCCAGCAGCCAAGATGCCGCAGGGGGAAATTCACCCCTCCACTTT	CASSQDAAGGNSPLHF
15	TRBJ1-4	-	TRBV7-9	-	TGTGCCAGCAGCTTAGGGGGGGACCTTAATGAAAAACTGTTTTTT	CASSLGGDLNEKLFF
14	TRBJ2-5	TRBD2	TRBV6-5	-	TGTGCCAGCAGGATCGCGGGGGGCGGGGAGACCCAGTACTTC	CASRIAGGGETQYF
16	TRBJ2-3	TRBD2	TRBV24-1	-	TGTGCCACCAATATGGGACTAGCGGGAGTAACAGATACGCAGTATTTT	CATNMGLAGVTDTQYF
14	TRBJ2-1	-	TRBV30	-	TGTGCCTGGAGTGATCAGGGGGAGGTCAATGAGCAGTTCTTC	CAWSDQGEVNEQFF
19	TRBJ2-2	TRBD2	TRBV9	-	TGTGCCAGCAGCGTAGCTACACTAGCGGGAGGATTAAGCACCGGGGAGCTGTTTTTT	CASSVATLAGGLSTGELFF
14	TRBJ2-1	-	TRBV2	-	TGTGCCAGCAGTATCCAGGGGCGGGGGAATGAGCAGTTCTTC	CASSIQGRGNEQFF
16	TRBJ2-5	-	TRBV27	-	TGTGCCAGCAGTTTAAGTCCTTCCCCCGGCCAAGAGACCCAGTACTTC	CASSLSPSPGQETQYF
14	TRBJ2-2	-	TRBV7-9	once	TGTGCCAGCAGCTGGACTTCGAACACCGGGGAGCTGTTTTTT	CASSWTSNTGELFF